Following are 28 T cell receptor beta chains from one sample sequenced in a study of cytotoxic CD8 clonotypes in ibrutinib-treated CLL. Using immunoSEQ multiplex PCR, the repertoire was profiled, and TCRdb retains in-frame clones only, with some absent. The sample contains around 15,000 clones, about 65% of which appear only once. Sequenced material: PBMCs, taken before ibrutinib treatment. Receptors originate from a human donor with chronic lymphocytic leukemia.

V gene TRBV18 combines with J gene TRBJ2-5, with 9 bases identical to TRBD1. The CDR3 has 16 residues. Germline trimming cut 3 bases from V and 5 bases from J; bases unmatched to any gene: 10. CDR1 is KGHSH, CDR2 LQKENI, per germline. The CDR3 region is CASSPTGTGLGETQYF. The CDR3 DNA reads as TGTGCCAGCTCACCGACCGGGACAGGGCTTGGGGAGACCCAGTACTTC.

This sequence joins TRBV7-6 and TRBJ1-1; D remains unclear. This CDR3 is built from 14 residues. The germline V gene has CDR1 SGHVS and CDR2 FNYEAQ. V shed 3 bases and J shed 4 bases, with 12 bases lying between them. The DNA of the CDR3 is TGTGCCAGCAGCTTGCGTGGTTTCGGCACTGAAGCTTTCTTT. Its protein is CASSLRGFGTEAFF. The full variable domain, with the rest looked up from reference TRBV7-6 and TRBJ1-1, is GAGVSQSPRYKVTKRGQDVALRCDPISGHVSLYWYRQALGQGPEFLTYFNYEAQQDKSGLPNDRFSAERPEGSISTLTIQRTEQRDSAMYRCASSLRGFGTEAFFGQGTRLTVV.

The V call is TRBV7-9, the J call TRBJ2-1; D perhaps matches TRBD1 (6 bases). CDR3 length: 14 amino acids. Trimming removed 1 base at V and 3 bases at J, with 7 bases between. CDR1 and CDR2 from the germline V gene are SEHNR and FQNEAQ (reference sequence). In DNA, the CDR3 is TGTGCCAGCAGCTTAGGGACAGTCTACAATGAGCAGTTCTTC. It codes for CASSLGTVYNEQFF.

This chain links TRBV5-8 with TRBJ1-5, with D uncertain. The V gene lost 3 bases and the J gene lost 4 bases, with 14 bases spanning the gap. The CDR3 contains 15 residues. CDR1 is SGHTS and CDR2 is YDEGEE in the germline V gene. The CDR3 spells CASSSQVILNQPQHF. The CDR3 coding sequence is TGTGCCAGCAGCTCTCAGGTAATCCTTAATCAGCCCCAGCATTTT.

This clone is termed medium-sized. This rearrangement joins TRBV6-4 to TRBJ2-3; 11 bases are a match to TRBD2. The CDR3 totals 15 residues. The V gene end was trimmed by 6 bases and the J gene end by 3 bases; junction bases not matched to a gene: 5. The germline V gene encodes CDR1 MRHNA and CDR2 SNTAGT. The chain's CDR3 is CASRITSGGTDTQYF. CDR3 sequence (DNA): TGTGCCAGCAGGATCACTAGCGGGGGTACAGATACGCAGTATTTT.

This clone appeared a few times. The chain uses TRBV19 and TRBJ2-5; the D is unclear. The CDR3 loop spans 15 amino acids. V lost 2 bases to trimming and J lost 1 base, with 11 bases between them. Germline V CDR1 and CDR2: LNHDA, SQIVND (reference sequence). Written as DNA, the CDR3 is TGTGCCAGTAGTATAAAGTCCGGGTCCCAAGAGACCCAGTACTTC. Protein product: CASSIKSGSQETQYF.

The chain links TRBV5-1 to TRBJ2-7; D is possibly TRBD1 or TRBD2 (7 bases each). Per the germline V gene, CDR1 is SGHRS and CDR2 is YFSETQ. The CDR3 contains 15 residues. The V end was cut by 4 bases, the J end by 2 bases, with 16 bases between. The CDR3 here is CASSRGDSKTYEQYF. DNA of the CDR3: TGCGCCAGCAGCCGGGGGGACAGTAAAACCTACGAGCAGTACTTC.

The V gene is TRBV5-1, the J gene TRBJ2-7; tentatively, D is TRBD1 or TRBD2 (6 bases each). With 4 bases removed from V and 2 bases from J, the gap between germline ends came to 16 bases. The CDR3 covers 15 residues. Per germline, CDR1 SGHRS and CDR2 YFSETQ. Here the CDR3 DNA reads TGCGCCAGCAGCCCGAGTGGGGGGCTCACCTACGAGCAGTACTTC. It yields the protein CASSPSGGLTYEQYF. Supplemented by reference TRBV5-1 and TRBJ2-7, the full variable domain reads KAGVTQTPRYLIKTRGQQVTLSCSPISGHRSVSWYQQTPGQGLQFLFEYFSETQRNKGNFPGRFSGRQFSNSRSEMNVSTLELGDSALYLCASSPSGGLTYEQYFGPGTRLTVT.

About this clone itself: The junction and the germline gene differ at one end; a read error may be behind it. The chain is built from TRBV2 and TRBJ2-5; D is perhaps TRBD1 or TRBD2 (5 bases each). Per germline, CDR1 SNHLY and CDR2 FYNNEI. The CDR3 runs to 18 residues. CDR3 sequence: CASRDPGPFDNQQETQYF. The CDR3 DNA reads as TGTGCCAGCCGTGATCCGGGACCCTTTGACAACCAACAAGAGACCCAGTACTTC.

The gene calls are TRBV7-8 and TRBJ1-2; a weak D match, TRBD1 (5 bases). The V gene's germline CDR1 is SGHVS and CDR2 FQNEAQ. The CDR3 runs to 19 residues. Deletions cut 3 bases from V and 6 bases from J, with 29 bases between. CDR3 region: CASSFYSYRPENESNGYTF. As DNA, the CDR3 is TGTGCCAGCAGCTTCTATTCGTACAGGCCGGAAAATGAGAGCAATGGCTACACCTTC.

This clone was seen just once. DNA for the CDR3: TGTGCCAGCAGTGGCGTCTATCGGGTCTACAATGAGCAGTTCTTC. This encodes CASSGVYRVYNEQFF. The chain links TRBV6-1 to TRBJ2-1; no reliable D call. V lost 4 bases and J 3 bases, leaving 13 bases between the germline ends. The CDR3 is made up of 15 amino acids. Germline V gene lookup returns CDR1 MNHNS and CDR2 SASEGT.

The chain recombines TRBV19 with TRBJ2-7; 9 positions match TRBD1. This CDR3 has 13 amino acids. V was pared by 5 bases and J by 3 bases, with 2 bases of the junction left unmatched. Germline V gene data show CDR1 as LNHDA and CDR2 as SQIVND (reference sequence). The CDR3 loop reads CASSLTGGYEQYF. CDR3 in DNA: TGTGCCAGTAGTTTGACAGGGGGCTACGAGCAGTACTTC.

The chain joins TRBV5-1 to TRBJ2-5; TRBD2 matches at 15 bases. With 0 bases clipped from V and 5 bases from J, the junction kept 14 bases outside the gene matches. CDR1 and CDR2 from the germline V gene are SGHRS and YFSETQ. The length of the CDR3 is 20 residues. The CDR3 loop reads CASSLAVWTSGGAGGETQYF. The CDR3, as DNA: TGCGCCAGCAGCTTGGCCGTCTGGACTAGCGGGGGGGCTGGCGGGGAGACCCAGTACTTC.

This chain's CDR3 is CASSQERRGVRNEQFF. The CDR3 DNA follows: TGCGCCAGCAGCCAAGAAAGGCGGGGGGTCCGAAATGAGCAGTTCTTC. J is TRBJ2-1 and V is TRBV4-1, with 8 bases matching TRBD2. This CDR3 is built from 16 residues. The V gene's germline CDR1 is MGHRA and CDR2 YSYEKL. V lost 0 bases and J lost 7; bases outside the gene matches: 8.

This clone was found a few times. This chain links TRBV19 with TRBJ1-1, with D hard to call. Germline V lookup: CDR1 LNHDA, CDR2 SQIVND (reference sequence). The CDR3 is 13 amino acids. Trimming removed 6 bases at V and 1 base at J, with 9 bases between. This CDR3 is CASRRTENTEAFF. In DNA form, the CDR3 reads TGTGCCAGTAGGAGGACGGAGAACACTGAAGCTTTCTTT.

This rearrangement joins TRBV30 to TRBJ1-2; 10 bases match TRBD1. The V segment lost 8 bases and the J segment 3 bases; nucleotides outside the gene matches: 6. CDR3 length: 13 residues. Germline CDR1 reads GTSNPN; CDR2 reads SVGIG (reference sequence). The CDR3 sequence: CASGQGVHYGYTF. The CDR3 DNA reads TGTGCCAGTGGACAGGGGGTTCACTATGGCTACACCTTC.

In this sample, this clone turned up a few times. The chain uses TRBV7-2 and TRBJ1-2; possible D gene TRBD1, 5 bases. The CDR3 has 14 residues. Deletions cut 5 bases from V and 8 bases from J, with 18 bases between. Germline V gives CDR1 SGHTA, CDR2 FQGNSA. The CDR3 bases are TGTGCCAGCAGCCCCGGACAAGCCGGTCGGGGCTACACCTTC. Its translation is CASSPGQAGRGYTF.

V and J are TRBV27 and TRBJ1-1; TRBD1 is a possible D gene (5 bases). The CDR3 is made up of 17 amino acids. The V end lost 2 bases, the J end lost 5 bases, and 21 bases lay between the germline ends. In germline, CDR1 is MNHEY, CDR2 SMNVEV (reference sequence). The CDR3 nucleotides are TGTGCCAGCAGTTTAATGTTCTCTCCGACCAAGGGGACTGAAGCTTTCTTT. Translated: CASSLMFSPTKGTEAFF.

V gene TRBV11-1 combines with J gene TRBJ2-1; either TRBD1 or TRBD2 may supply D (6 bases each). Germline assignment: CDR1 SGHAT and CDR2 FQDESV (reference sequence). The CDR3 is 14 amino acids. V lost 3 bases, J lost 4 bases, and 10 bases lay in between. CDR3 sequence reads: CASSFRGGYNEQFF. For the CDR3, the DNA is TGTGCCAGCAGCTTCAGAGGGGGGTACAATGAGCAGTTCTTC.

This clone occurred a few times. The V call is TRBV4-3, the J call TRBJ2-5; 9 bases are shared with TRBD2. From germline, CDR1 is LGHNA and CDR2 YSLEER. Germline trimming cut 6 bases from V and 4 bases from J; bases unmatched to any gene: 6. This CDR3 spans 14 amino acids. CDR3 amino acids: CASRAAGGGETQYF. The CDR3 region has the DNA TGCGCCAGCAGAGCAGCGGGGGGAGGAGAGACCCAGTACTTC.

V is TRBV7-2 and J is TRBJ1-2, with no clear D. The CDR3 consists of 13 residues. The germline V gene encodes CDR1 SGHTA and CDR2 FQGNSA. Trimming stripped 5 bases from V and 8 bases from J, with 15 bases between. For the CDR3, the DNA is TGTGCCAGCAGCACTGACCCGACGGGAGGCTACACCTTC. This encodes CASSTDPTGGYTF.

This rearrangement joins TRBV11-3 to TRBJ2-5, with 9 bases identical to TRBD2. Looked up from germline, CDR1 is SGHNT and CDR2 is YENEEA. The V gene end was trimmed by 3 bases and the J gene end by 5 bases; junction bases not matched to a gene: 16. This CDR3 is built from 18 residues. This CDR3 is CASSLGGSGGHRGETQYF. CDR3 DNA: TGTGCCAGCAGCTTGGGCGGTAGCGGGGGCCACCGGGGGGAGACCCAGTACTTC. The full variable domain, in which reference TRBV11-3 and TRBJ2-5 provide the parts outside the CDR3, is EAGVVQSPRYKIIEKKQPVAFWCNPISGHNTLYWYLQNLGQGPELLIRYENEEAVDDSQLPKDRFSAERLKGVDSTLKIQPAELGDSAVYLCASSLGGSGGHRGETQYFGPGTRLLVL.

V usage is TRBV11-3 and J usage is TRBJ1-1; D uncertain. The CDR3 sequence is 14 residues long. CDR1 and CDR2 from the germline V gene are SGHNT and YENEEA. V shed 1 base and J shed 4 bases, with 10 bases lying between them. CDR3 region: CASSLVADGTEAFF. The CDR3 nucleotides read TGTGCCAGCAGCTTAGTGGCAGATGGCACTGAAGCTTTCTTT.

The chain couples TRBV4-1 to TRBJ2-1; 12 nucleotides match TRBD2. CDR3 length: 16 amino acids. V dropped 5 bases and J dropped 4; count of bases not matched to a gene: 6. Germline V gene sequence: CDR1 MGHRA, CDR2 YSYEKL. The CDR3 bases are TGCGCCAGCAGCTATACACTAGCGGGGGGTTACAATGAGCAGTTCTTC. Translation gives CASSYTLAGGYNEQFF.

The chain joins TRBV4-1 to TRBJ1-5, with no clear D. CDR3 length equals 15 residues. Germline V lookup: CDR1 MGHRA, CDR2 YSYEKL. Trimming took 2 bases from V and 9 from J, leaving 17 bases between them. The CDR3, as DNA: TGCGCCAGCAGCCAATTGGACGGTCCCGGCAGGCCCCAGCATTTT. Translation gives CASSQLDGPGRPQHF.

The CDR3 loop reads CSANYFGDTQYF. In DNA form, the CDR3 reads TGCAGCGCCAACTATTTCGGGGATACGCAGTATTTT. The gene calls are TRBV29-1 and TRBJ2-3; D is uncertain. Germline values: CDR1 SQVTM, CDR2 ANQGSEA. There are 12 residues in the CDR3. Trimming left V 7 bases short and J 6 bases short, with 14 bases between.

The rearrangement joins TRBV6-5 to TRBJ2-3, with 10 bases aligning to TRBD2. J gave up 4 bases and V 4 bases, and 8 bases lay outside the gene matches. Germline CDR1 reads MNHEY; CDR2 reads SVGAGI. The length of the CDR3 is 16 residues. CDR3 nucleotides: TGTGCCAGCAGTTCGACAGCGGGGGGGCCACCAGATACGCAGTATTTT. Protein product: CASSSTAGGPPDTQYF.

By share, this clone ranks as medium-sized. J is TRBJ2-7 and V is TRBV7-3; 8 bases line up with TRBD1. The CDR3 spans 13 residues. V was pared by 5 bases and J by 2 bases, with 2 bases of the junction left unmatched. CDR1 is SGHTA, CDR2 FQGTGA, per germline. CDR3 sequence reads: CASSEGQAYEQYF. CDR3 nucleotide sequence: TGTGCCAGCAGCGAGGGACAGGCCTACGAGCAGTACTTC.